The clone carrying this TCR beta chain showed up many times. This sample is part of a study of T cells in Graves' hyperthyroidism and ophthalmopathy. Study-level background: Peripheral blood was collected at initial diagnosis, before any treatment.

Extraction of PBMCs used 7.5 to 10 ml of fresh peripheral blood. Trimming shortened V by 3 bases and J by 2 bases, and 8 bases separated the two germline ends. The CDR3 is made up of 13 amino acids. Per the germline V gene, CDR1 is DFQATT and CDR2 is SNEGSKA (reference sequence). Amplified TCR beta CDR3 regions came from RNA transcripts. The TCR CDR3 was amplified in a first-round RT-PCR using the HTBI primer set. TCRdb processed the multiplex PCR reads anew with MiXCR; each CDR3 protein has one entry. The sample holds around 340,000 distinct CDR3 sequences; 18% are singletons and the top ten take about 53%.

The J gene is TRBJ1-3, the V gene TRBV20-1; D is unclear. Source material: blood. The origin of this receptor is a woman aged 50 to 65 with Graves' hyperthyroidism. The CDR3 nucleotides read TGCAGTGCTAGTCGGGATGCTGGAAACACCATATATTTT. It encodes CSASRDAGNTIYF.